These 22 T cell receptor beta chains were sequenced from one sample in a study of cytomegalovirus exposure and HLA in healthy donors. The PCR employed 60 Vbeta primers together with 13 Jbeta primers. TCRdb's copy holds only in-frame clones and misses some; the assay was immunoSEQ multiplex PCR. The table includes roughly 200,000 clones, 60% to 85% detected once. The sequenced sample was PBMCs. The receptors were gathered from a girl aged 10 to 17 in good health and CMV-seropositive.

The CDR3 sequence: CASSPGGLAWQFF. DNA of the CDR3: TGTGCCAGCAGCCCCGGGGGGCTAGCCTGGCAGTTCTTC. The chain is built from TRBV6-1 and TRBJ2-1, with TRBD2 as a possible D gene (7 bases). Germline V CDR1 and CDR2: MNHNS, SASEGT. Trimming pared 6 bases from V and 12 bases from J, leaving 18 bases between. The CDR3 spans 13 residues.

The gene calls are TRBV10-1 and TRBJ2-1; 7 positions agree with TRBD2. Looked up from germline, CDR1 is WNHNN and CDR2 is SYGVQD (reference sequence). This CDR3 region has 14 residues. J gave up 6 bases and V 9 bases, and 11 bases lay outside the gene matches. The CDR3 loop is CASPGLPRTNEQFF. The CDR3 region has the DNA TGCGCCAGTCCGGGACTACCAAGGACCAATGAGCAGTTCTTC.

The rearrangement uses TRBV6-5 and TRBJ2-7; TRBD1 matches 9 bases. The CDR3 covers 14 residues. Looked up from germline, CDR1 is MNHEY and CDR2 is SVGAGI. V was pared by 6 bases and J by 4 bases, with 7 bases of the junction left unmatched. CDR3 coding DNA: TGTGCCAGCAGATTGGGACAGGGTTTTTACGAGCAGTACTTC. Translation gives CASRLGQGFYEQYF.

This clone was recorded a few times. The chain joins TRBV5-4 to TRBJ2-5; maybe TRBD2 (5 bases). Per the germline V gene, CDR1 is SGHNT and CDR2 is YYREEE (reference sequence). The CDR3 is made up of 14 amino acids. V was clipped by 4 bases and J by 2 bases, with 12 bases between them. The CDR3 loop reads CASSPGLLQETQYF. In DNA form, the CDR3 reads TGTGCCAGCAGCCCCGGACTGCTGCAAGAGACCCAGTACTTC.

V gene TRBV18 combines with J gene TRBJ1-2; D unresolved. This CDR3 has 13 residues. V was clipped by 2 bases and J by 3 bases, with 7 bases between them. Looked up from germline, CDR1 is KGHSH and CDR2 is LQKENI. CDR3 sequence: CASSPKEDYGYTF. For the CDR3, the DNA is TGTGCCAGCTCACCAAAGGAGGACTATGGCTACACCTTC.

Comment on this clone: The same CDR3 is also encoded by other DNA sequences in this sample. The V call is TRBV6-4, the J call TRBJ2-3; D possibly corresponds to TRBD2 (7 bases). Trimming cost V 4 bases and J 6 bases, with 17 bases left between them. This CDR3 spans 15 amino acids. Per germline, CDR1 MRHNA and CDR2 SNTAGT. This CDR3 is CASSAEGGPTDTQYF. The CDR3 DNA sequence: TGTGCCAGCAGTGCGGAGGGGGGGCCCACGGATACGCAGTATTTT.

The chain is built from TRBV29-1 and TRBJ1-2, with a tentative D call TRBD1 (5 bases). This CDR3 contains 13 residues. The germline V gene encodes CDR1 SQVTM and CDR2 ANQGSEA. V was pared by 6 bases and J by 1 base, with 12 bases between. CDR3 loop: CSVIGERNYGYTF. The CDR3 DNA reads as TGCAGCGTGATAGGGGAACGTAACTATGGCTACACCTTC.

This CDR3 reads CASSFSVNTEAFF. The DNA of the CDR3 is TGTGCCAGCAGCTTTTCAGTGAACACTGAAGCTTTCTTT. The chain links TRBV7-7 to TRBJ1-1; D is unresolved. Germline CDR1 and CDR2: SSHAT and FNYEAQ (reference sequence). V lost 3 bases to trimming and J lost 0 bases, with 5 bases between them. There are 13 residues in the CDR3.

This sequence joins TRBV6-5 and TRBJ1-6; D remains ambiguous. The CDR3 has 12 residues. Germline CDR1 reads MNHEY; CDR2 reads SVGAGI. Deletions cut 6 bases from V and 12 bases from J, with 12 bases between. The CDR3 is CASSNLERPLHF. In DNA form, the CDR3 reads TGTGCCAGCAGCAACCTAGAGAGACCCCTCCACTTT.

The chain has TRBV9 and TRBJ2-3; D not resolved. The CDR3 length is 14 residues. Trimming removed 3 bases from V and 6 bases from J, with 14 bases in between. Germline lookup yields CDR1 SGDLS and CDR2 YYNGEE. CDR3 amino acids: CASSGGSPGDTQYF. The CDR3 DNA sequence: TGTGCCAGCAGCGGAGGATCTCCTGGGGATACGCAGTATTTT.

The gene calls are TRBV9 and TRBJ2-3; tentative D call: TRBD1 (5 bases). Germline loops: CDR1 SGDLS, CDR2 YYNGEE. Deletions cut 0 bases from V and 6 bases from J, with 20 bases between. The CDR3 spans 17 residues. The CDR3 bases are TGTGCCAGCAGCGTAGGCGCAGGGCTCACCACCGCGGATACGCAGTATTTT. Residues: CASSVGAGLTTADTQYF.

The chain recombines TRBV5-1 with TRBJ1-1, with a possible D match to TRBD1 (5 bases). V was trimmed by 0 bases and J by 4 bases, leaving 13 bases between them. From germline, CDR1 is SGHRS and CDR2 YFSETQ. The CDR3 has 15 amino acids. In DNA, the CDR3 is TGCGCCAGCAGCTTGGACCCGGGGGTGAGCACTGAAGCTTTCTTT. This translates into CASSLDPGVSTEAFF.

This chain joins TRBV5-1 and TRBJ2-7, with 7 bases fitting TRBD1. This CDR3 is built from 15 residues. J gave up 3 bases and V 3 bases, and 9 bases lay outside the gene matches. The germline V gene encodes CDR1 SGHRS and CDR2 YFSETQ. CDR3 protein: CASSYPDRALYEQYF. DNA of the CDR3: TGCGCCAGCAGCTATCCCGACAGGGCCCTCTACGAGCAGTACTTC.

This chain uses TRBV7-2 with TRBJ2-7; TRBD2 agrees at 7 bases. V trimming: 5 bases; J trimming: 0 bases; junction bases outside the gene matches: 7. This CDR3 is built from 15 residues. Germline V gene data show CDR1 as SGHTA and CDR2 as FQGNSA. The DNA for the CDR3 is TGTGCCAGCAGCGGTCGATGGGGGGGCTCCTACGAGCAGTACTTC. Encoded protein: CASSGRWGGSYEQYF.

V gene TRBV18 combines with J gene TRBJ1-6; 10 bases fit TRBD1. V was pared by 6 bases and J by 13 bases, with 9 bases of the junction left unmatched. The CDR3 extends over 14 amino acids. Looked up from germline, CDR1 is KGHSH and CDR2 is LQKENI. As DNA, the CDR3 is TGTGCCAGCTCCCAGGGACAGGGGAAGGAGCCCCTCCACTTT. This gives the protein CASSQGQGKEPLHF.

The V gene is TRBV10-3, the J gene TRBJ2-1, with a possible D match to TRBD1 (6 bases). This CDR3 spans 14 amino acids. The germline V gene encodes CDR1 ENHRY and CDR2 SYGVKD. V was clipped by 9 bases and J by 5 bases, with 17 bases between them. The CDR3 DNA follows: TGTGCCATGGGCCAGGGGTCTGCGAACAATGAGCAGTTCTTC. Its translation: CAMGQGSANNEQFF.

This chain connects TRBV5-1 to TRBJ2-3; 9 positions match TRBD2. The V gene's germline CDR1 is SGHRS and CDR2 YFSETQ. With V trimmed by 0 bases and J by 5 bases, 4 bases remained unmatched. The CDR3 runs 15 residues. CDR3 sequence: CASSLVVAGVDTQYF. CDR3 coding DNA: TGCGCCAGCAGCTTGGTAGTAGCGGGGGTAGATACGCAGTATTTT.

This clone was observed a single time. The rearrangement uses TRBV7-2 and TRBJ2-5; 8 bases fit TRBD2. CDR3 size: 15 residues. Trimming removed 2 bases from V and 5 bases from J; junction bases left unmatched: 7. Germline values: CDR1 SGHTA, CDR2 FQGNSA. DNA of the CDR3: TGTGCCAGCAGCTTATTTTGGACGGGGGGGGAGACCCAGTACTTC. Translated: CASSLFWTGGETQYF.

The CDR3 DNA reads TGCGCCAGCAGCCAAGAGATAACAGGCACGACTGAAGCTTTCTTT. It yields the protein CASSQEITGTTEAFF. The rearrangement links TRBV4-1 to TRBJ1-1, with D tentatively TRBD1 (5 bases). With 0 bases removed from V and 5 bases from J, the gap between germline ends came to 13 bases. The germline V gene has CDR1 MGHRA and CDR2 YSYEKL. This CDR3 has 15 amino acids.

On this clone itself: One end of the junction varies from germline; a read error may be responsible. The chain has TRBV5-1 and TRBJ2-7; 8 bases match TRBD2. The germline gives CDR1 SGHRS, CDR2 YFSETQ. The length of the CDR3 is 12 residues. The CDR3 loop reads CASRATSGRPTF. The DNA for the CDR3 is TGCGCCAGCAGAGCTACTAGCGGCCGTCCGACCTTC. Full variable domain (remainder filled in from reference TRBV5-1 and TRBJ2-7): KAGVTQTPRYLIKTRGQQVTLSCSPISGHRSVSWYQQTPGQGLQFLFEYFSETQRNKGNFPGRFSGRQFSNSRSEMNVSTLELGDSALYLCASRATSGRPTFGPGTRLTVT.

The chain is built from TRBV6-5 and TRBJ1-4; D is perhaps TRBD1 (5 bases). Trimming stripped 0 bases from V and 8 bases from J, with 10 bases between. Germline CDR1 and CDR2: MNHEY and SVGAGI. There are 14 residues in the CDR3. CDR3 region: CASSYSAGSEKLFF. CDR3 nucleotides: TGTGCCAGCAGTTACTCGGCAGGGTCCGAAAAACTGTTTTTT.

The gene calls are TRBV5-6 and TRBJ1-1; 9 positions match TRBD1. V lost 4 bases and J lost 6; bases outside the gene matches: 10. From germline, CDR1 is SGHDT and CDR2 YYEEEE. The CDR3 extends over 15 amino acids. Here the CDR3 DNA reads TGTGCCAGCAGCATACAGGGGGCGAATCTCGCTGAAGCTTTCTTT. Translated: CASSIQGANLAEAFF.